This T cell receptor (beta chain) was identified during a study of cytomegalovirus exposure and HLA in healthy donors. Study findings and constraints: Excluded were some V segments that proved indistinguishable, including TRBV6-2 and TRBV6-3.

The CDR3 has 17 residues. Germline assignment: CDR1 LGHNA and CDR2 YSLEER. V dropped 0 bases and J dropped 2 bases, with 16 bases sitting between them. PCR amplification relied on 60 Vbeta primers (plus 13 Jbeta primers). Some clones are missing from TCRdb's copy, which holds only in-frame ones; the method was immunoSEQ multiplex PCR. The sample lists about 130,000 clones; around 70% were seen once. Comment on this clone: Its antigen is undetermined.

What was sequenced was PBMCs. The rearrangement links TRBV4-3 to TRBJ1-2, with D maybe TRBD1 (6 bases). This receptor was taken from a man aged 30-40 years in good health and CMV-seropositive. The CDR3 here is CASSQDSGTTRNYGYTF. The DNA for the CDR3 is TGCGCCAGCAGCCAAGATTCAGGGACAACGCGGAACTATGGCTACACCTTC.